The clone carrying this T cell receptor beta chain was seen just once. Its target is unknown. This record belongs to a study of cytomegalovirus exposure and HLA in healthy donors. General study findings and limits: Altogether, 170 or so TCR beta chains were recorded as cytomegalovirus-associated. Versus the approximately 670-donor mean, an Asian-associated ancestry cluster reportedly showed fewer N-insertions in a later analysis. One cluster of highly shared sequence variants probably arose as a sequencing artifact.

The V gene's germline CDR1 is MNHEY and CDR2 SVGAGI. The CDR3 length is 14 residues. V dropped 7 bases and J dropped 0 bases, with 12 bases sitting between them. PCR primers comprised 60 Vbeta and 13 Jbeta primers. The method was immunoSEQ multiplex PCR; TCRdb's version includes in-frame clones alone and lacks a portion of them. The sample contains tens of thousands of clones, about two thirds of which appear only once. Sequencing was carried out using PBMCs. The TCR was taken from a woman in her 40s in good health and CMV-seropositive. The gene calls are TRBV6-5 and TRBJ1-1; weak D call: TRBD1 (5 bases). This CDR3 is CASTLGALNTEAFF. The CDR3 bases are TGTGCCAGCACTCTAGGGGCTCTGAACACTGAAGCTTTCTTT.